This T cell receptor beta chain was captured by sequencing in a study of shared clonotypes between healthy human individuals. Terminally differentiated effector memory CD45RA+ cells were left out of the naive CD8 fraction, which was CD45RO-negative and positively selected for CCR7. Findings and caveats of the study: In contrast to clonotypes shared by all four donors, non-shared clonotypes had lower generation probabilities.

Of note for this clone: Its specificity is unknown.

The CDR3 has 15 amino acids. Germline assignment: CDR1 SEHNR and CDR2 FQNEAQ (reference sequence). Between the trimmed V and J ends, which lost 5 bases and 2 bases, there was a span of 16 bases. Deep level was the assay's run setting. Method: immunoSEQ multiplex PCR; TCRdb's copy keeps in-frame clones and lacks some. The repertoire holds 700,000 to 950,000 clones, approximately 96% seen once, with under 0.25% in the top ten. The clonotype comes from a man aged 30 to 39 in good health. This chain connects TRBV7-9 to TRBJ2-7; the D gene is possibly TRBD1 (6 bases). Sequencing was done on a sample of naive CD8+ T cells sorted from blood. The CDR3 is CASSHQDRATYEQYF. The CDR3 DNA reads TGTGCCAGCAGCCATCAGGACAGAGCCACCTACGAGCAGTACTTC.